The 13 T cell receptor beta chains listed next were all sequenced from one sample in a study of T-cell memory formation after mild COVID-19. In TCRdb, the 5' RACE reads were re-called with MiXCR into one record per CDR3 protein. The repertoire holds roughly 480,000 distinct CDR3 sequences, approximately 23% seen once, with 12% in the top ten. Input material: PBMCs or a T cell subset sorted from them (not recorded which). These receptors originate from an adult woman who had mild COVID-19 (a few samples of this study predate the infection). Cell type and time point are not known.

The gene calls are TRBV9 and TRBJ2-7; D perhaps matches TRBD2 (6 bases). V gave up 3 bases and J gave up 5 bases, with 9 bases separating them. The CDR3 is made up of 12 amino acids. Germline V gene sequence: CDR1 SGDLS, CDR2 YYNGEE. The CDR3 loop is CASSEGGDEQYF. CDR3 nucleotides: TGTGCCAGCAGCGAAGGCGGGGACGAGCAGTACTTC.

This clonotype was counted a few times. The rearrangement uses TRBV7-2 and TRBJ2-1; D is possibly TRBD2 (7 bases). From germline, CDR1 is SGHTA and CDR2 FQGNSA. V was cut by 1 base and J by 7 bases, with 14 bases left in between. CDR3 size: 15 residues. The CDR3 region has the DNA TGTGCCAGCAGCTTAGTTTCCGGGGGGCGAAATGAGCAGTTCTTC. Encoded protein: CASSLVSGGRNEQFF.

The V and J genes are TRBV9 and TRBJ1-5; D remains unclear. The germline CDR1 and CDR2 sequences are SGDLS and YYNGEE. The germline V and J ends were trimmed by 2 bases and 3 bases, with 6 bases remaining between them. This CDR3 spans 13 amino acids. In DNA form, the CDR3 reads TGTGCCAGCAGCGTCAACATCAATCAGCCCCAGCATTTT. Its protein is CASSVNINQPQHF. The complete variable domain, with remaining parts taken from reference TRBV9 and TRBJ1-5, reads DSGVTQTPKHLITATGQRVTLRCSPRSGDLSVYWYQQSLDQGLQFLIQYYNGEERAKGNILERFSAQQFPDLHSELNLSSLELGDSALYFCASSVNINQPQHFGDGTRLSIL.

In its sample, this clonotype was seen a few times. The chain recombines TRBV5-1 with TRBJ2-3, with TRBD1 as a possible D gene (6 bases). The CDR3 extends over 15 amino acids. Germline CDR1 reads SGHRS; CDR2 reads YFSETQ. Trimming stripped 2 bases from V and 1 base from J, with 11 bases between. In nucleotides, the CDR3 is TGCGCCAGCAGCTTCGGTGGGGGCGGCACAGATACGCAGTATTTT. Translation: CASSFGGGGTDTQYF.

The chain carries TRBV7-9 and TRBJ2-1, with D perhaps TRBD1 or TRBD2 (6 bases each). V shed 3 bases and J shed 4 bases, with 19 bases lying between them. Germline-derived CDR1 and CDR2 are SEHNR and FQNEAQ (reference sequence). This CDR3 region has 17 residues. The CDR3 sequence: CASSFGGGAGRYNEQFF. The DNA for the CDR3 is TGTGCCAGCAGCTTCGGGGGCGGGGCTGGTAGGTACAATGAGCAGTTCTTC.

The V and J genes are TRBV12-3 or TRBV12-4 and TRBJ2-1; 9 nucleotides match TRBD1. The CDR3 runs to 16 residues. J was trimmed by 2 bases and V by 7 bases; bases with no gene match: 9. The CDR3 bases are TGTGCCAGCACCCCACCCGGGACAGGGCCCTACAATGAGCAGTTCTTC. Translating gives CASTPPGTGPYNEQFF.

This clonotype was recorded once. This chain uses TRBV13 with TRBJ2-3; the D gene could be TRBD1 or TRBD2 (6 bases each). The germline V gene has CDR1 PRHDT and CDR2 FYEKMQ (reference sequence). This CDR3 is built from 15 residues. Trimming stripped 5 bases from V and 1 base from J, with 13 bases between. The CDR3 loop reads CASSATGARTDTQYF. CDR3 DNA sequence: TGTGCCAGCAGCGCCACGGGGGCCCGCACAGATACGCAGTATTTT. The variable domain in full, completed from reference TRBV13 and TRBJ2-3, reads AAGVIQSPRHLIKEKRETATLKCYPIPRHDTVYWYQQGPGQDPQFLISFYEKMQSDKGSIPDRFSAQQFSDYHSELNMSSLELGDSALYFCASSATGARTDTQYFGPGTRLTVL.

The V and J genes are TRBV9 and TRBJ2-1; the D is unclear. With 0 bases removed from V and 2 bases from J, the gap between germline ends came to 9 bases. Germline lookup yields CDR1 SGDLS and CDR2 YYNGEE. The CDR3 has 15 residues. The CDR3 sequence: CASSVEVHPYNEQFF. The CDR3 DNA reads TGTGCCAGCAGCGTAGAGGTACACCCCTACAATGAGCAGTTCTTC.

This clonotype was counted a few times. This chain joins TRBV11-2 and TRBJ2-1, with D unresolved. The V end was cut by 5 bases, the J end by 8 bases, with 16 bases between. Germline V CDR1 and CDR2: SGHAT, FQNNGV. The CDR3 has 14 amino acids. The CDR3: CASSPYVTMDEQFF. DNA for the CDR3: TGTGCCAGCAGCCCCTATGTCACAATGGATGAGCAGTTCTTC.

This clonotype was found a few times. This chain connects TRBV12-3 or TRBV12-4 to TRBJ2-6, with a weak D call TRBD2 (6 bases). The CDR3 runs 19 residues. Trimming took off 3 bases at V and 3 bases at J, with 21 bases between the two ends. This CDR3 is CASSLTPGRILLGANVLTF. The CDR3 coding sequence is TGTGCCAGCAGTTTGACCCCAGGGAGGATTTTGCTTGGGGCCAACGTCCTGACTTTC.

The chain joins TRBV18 to TRBJ1-1, with D uncertain. Trimming removed 2 bases from V and 6 bases from J, with 10 bases in between. The V gene's germline CDR1 is KGHSH and CDR2 LQKENI. CDR3 length: 13 residues. CDR3 coding DNA: TGTGCCAGCTCACCATCGGAAGGTGCTGAAGCTTTCTTT. Translated, it gives CASSPSEGAEAFF. Complete variable domain (other parts from reference TRBV18 and TRBJ1-1): NAGVMQNPRHLVRRRGQEARLRCSPMKGHSHVYWYRQLPEEGLKFMVYLQKENIIDESGMPKERFSAEFPKEGPSILRIQQVVRGDSAAYFCASSPSEGAEAFFGQGTRLTVV.

This chain connects TRBV5-1 to TRBJ1-5, with D perhaps TRBD1 (6 bases). Trimming pared 0 bases from V and 3 bases from J, leaving 7 bases between. This CDR3 has 14 residues. Germline V lookup: CDR1 SGHRS, CDR2 YFSETQ. In DNA form, the CDR3 reads TGCGCCAGCAGCTTGGGGACAGACAATCAGCCCCAGCATTTT. Translated: CASSLGTDNQPQHF.

There are a few counts of this clonotype. The rearrangement joins TRBV6-1 to TRBJ2-7; no clear D. This CDR3 is 17 amino acids long. The germline CDR1 and CDR2 sequences are MNHNS and SASEGT. V shed 5 bases and J shed 6 bases, with 26 bases lying between them. The DNA for the CDR3 is TGTGCCAGCAGTTCTCGAGATAAAGGCTGGCCCTCGGGCGAGCAGTACTTC. It specifies CASSSRDKGWPSGEQYF.